Following are 13 T cell receptor beta chains from one sample sequenced in a study of post-analysis software for immune sequencing data. Whole-study findings and limits: When patients were compared with controls, about 5 TRBV segments were more frequent, TRBV5-6, TRBV5-1 and TRBV20-1 among them.

The authors incorporated unique molecular identifiers into the TCR beta cDNA libraries. A single record per CDR3 protein comes from TCRdb applying MiXCR to the PCR reads. The sample shows some 690,000 distinct CDR3 sequences, 30% of them seen only once. For these TCRs, the target antigens are not known. Sequencing was done on a sample of blood. These receptors were taken from a girl aged 10-17 years with multiple sclerosis.

The V and J genes are TRBV10-3 and TRBJ1-1; possible D gene TRBD1, 5 bases. V was cut by 10 bases and J by 4 bases, with 13 bases left in between. The length of the CDR3 is 12 residues. The germline gives CDR1 ENHRY, CDR2 SYGVKD. The CDR3 nucleotides read TGTGCCACCCAGGGTATCGGCACTGAAGCTTTCTTT. The encoded protein is CATQGIGTEAFF.

The genes are TRBV7-8 and TRBJ1-2; tentatively, D is TRBD1 (5 bases). Germline V lookup: CDR1 SGHVS, CDR2 FQNEAQ. The CDR3 runs to 17 residues. Trimming shortened V by 0 bases and J by 8 bases, and 22 bases separated the two germline ends. CDR3 protein: CASSLALPQGLSDGYTF. As DNA, the CDR3 is TGTGCCAGCAGCTTAGCGCTCCCCCAGGGACTTTCGGACGGCTACACCTTC.

The V gene is TRBV13, the J gene TRBJ2-1, with unresolved D. Germline CDR1 PRHDT, CDR2 FYEKMQ (reference sequence). V lost 3 bases and J lost 8, with 17 bases in between. The CDR3 is made up of 15 amino acids. CDR3 loop: CASSLVPGPHHEQFF. CDR3 bases: TGTGCCAGCAGCTTGGTCCCCGGACCGCACCATGAGCAGTTCTTC.

This clonotype was observed a few times. The chain employs TRBV6-2 or TRBV6-3 and TRBJ2-4; TRBD2 matches 12 bases. The J call may not be correct, given that the DNA end is closer to TRBJ2-7. The CDR3 totals 14 residues. The germline CDR1 and CDR2 sequences are MNHEY and SVGEGT. In DNA, the CDR3 is TGTGCCAGCAGTACTAGCGGGAGGTGGTACGAGCAGTACTTC. Protein product: CASSTSGRWYEQYF.

The chain combines TRBV7-9 with TRBJ2-1; TRBD2 aligns across 14 bases. Trimming at V came to 4 bases and at J to 8 bases, leaving 7 bases not matched to a gene. In germline, CDR1 is SEHNR, CDR2 FQNEAQ (reference sequence). The CDR3 length is 16 residues. The DNA of the CDR3 is TGTGCCAGCAGCTCCGGACTAGCGGGAGGCCCTCATGAGCAGTTCTTC. It encodes CASSSGLAGGPHEQFF.

This rearrangement joins TRBV5-1 to TRBJ2-3; maybe TRBD2 (5 bases). From germline, CDR1 is SGHRS and CDR2 YFSETQ. V was pared by 0 bases and J by 4 bases, with 12 bases between. The CDR3 has 15 residues. CDR3 residues: CASSLAGVPADTQYF. The CDR3 coding sequence is TGCGCCAGCAGCTTGGCCGGGGTACCGGCAGATACGCAGTATTTT.

This clonotype was seen only a few times. The chain has TRBV4-3 and TRBJ2-1; D is unresolved. In germline, CDR1 is LGHNA, CDR2 YSLEER. V lost 1 base to trimming and J lost 8 bases, with 12 bases between them. The CDR3 contains 14 residues. Here the CDR3 DNA reads TGCGCCAGCAGCCAAGGAGTGGCAGGCGATGAGCAGTTCTTC. This translates into CASSQGVAGDEQFF.

The chain is built from TRBV6-6 and TRBJ2-2; 7 positions match TRBD1. The CDR3 runs 16 residues. From germline, CDR1 is MNHNY and CDR2 SVGAGI (reference sequence). The V and J ends lost 0 bases and 0 bases, in that order; junction bases with no gene match: 1. This CDR3 is CASSYSGQSNTGELFF. DNA of the CDR3: TGTGCCAGCAGTTACTCGGGACAGTCGAACACCGGGGAGCTGTTTTTT.

This chain uses TRBV20-1 with TRBJ2-3; 12 bases line up with TRBD2. The V and J ends lost 5 bases and 3 bases, in that order; junction bases with no gene match: 3. The germline V gene encodes CDR1 DFQATT and CDR2 SNEGSKA (reference sequence). This CDR3 is 14 amino acids long. CDR3 DNA sequence: TGCAGTGCTTACGGACTAGCGGGAACAGATACGCAGTATTTT. Amino acids: CSAYGLAGTDTQYF.

The chain employs TRBV5-1 and TRBJ2-7; 13 bases agree with TRBD2. V lost 4 bases, J lost 2 bases, and 15 bases stayed unmatched. The CDR3 has 19 amino acids. The germline CDR1 and CDR2 sequences are SGHRS and YFSETQ. The DNA of the CDR3 is TGCGCCAGCAGCCCTACCGGGACTAGCGGGACTCCCCGAACCTACGAGCAGTACTTC. Translated, it gives CASSPTGTSGTPRTYEQYF.

The rearrangement links TRBV10-3 to TRBJ2-3; 9 nucleotides line up with TRBD2. This CDR3 is built from 17 residues. J gave up 2 bases and V 6 bases, and 12 bases lay outside the gene matches. The V gene's germline CDR1 is ENHRY and CDR2 SYGVKD. The CDR3: CAISARGGGADTDTQYF. The CDR3 DNA reads TGTGCCATCAGCGCCCGGGGCGGGGGGGCTGACACAGATACGCAGTATTTT.

The gene calls are TRBV28 and TRBJ2-1, with D possibly matching TRBD2 (6 bases). V was cut by 6 bases and J by 2 bases, with 17 bases left in between. The CDR3 consists of 16 residues. Germline loops: CDR1 MDHEN, CDR2 SYDVKM. Here the CDR3 reads CASSWGLPPTYNEQFF. The CDR3, as DNA: TGTGCCAGCAGCTGGGGACTCCCGCCAACCTACAATGAGCAGTTCTTC.

A few counts support this clonotype. V and J are TRBV20-1 and TRBJ1-4; no clear D. Germline V gives CDR1 DFQATT, CDR2 SNEGSKA (reference sequence). The V and J ends lost 6 bases and 8 bases respectively, with 7 bases between them. The CDR3 runs 10 residues. The CDR3 bases are TGCAGTGCGGGGAAGGAAAAACTGTTTTTT. Its protein product is CSAGKEKLFF.